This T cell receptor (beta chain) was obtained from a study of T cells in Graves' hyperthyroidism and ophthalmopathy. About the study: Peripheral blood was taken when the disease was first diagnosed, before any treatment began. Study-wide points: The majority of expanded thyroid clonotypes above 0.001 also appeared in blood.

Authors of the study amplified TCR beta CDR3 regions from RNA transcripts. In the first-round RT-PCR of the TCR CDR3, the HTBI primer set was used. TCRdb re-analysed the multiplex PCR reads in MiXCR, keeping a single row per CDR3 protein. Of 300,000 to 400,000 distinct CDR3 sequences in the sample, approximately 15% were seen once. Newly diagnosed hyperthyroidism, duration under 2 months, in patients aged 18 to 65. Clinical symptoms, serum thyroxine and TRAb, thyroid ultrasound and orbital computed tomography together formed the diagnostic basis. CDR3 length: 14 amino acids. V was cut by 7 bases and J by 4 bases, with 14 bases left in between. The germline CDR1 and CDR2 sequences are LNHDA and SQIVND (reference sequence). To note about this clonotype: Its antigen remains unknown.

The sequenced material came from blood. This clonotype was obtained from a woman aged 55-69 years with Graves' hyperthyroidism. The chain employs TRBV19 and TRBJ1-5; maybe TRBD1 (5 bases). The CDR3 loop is CASTIMAGNQPQHF. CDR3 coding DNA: TGTGCCAGTACCATCATGGCAGGGAATCAGCCCCAGCATTTT.